This TCR beta chain was recorded in a study of T-cell memory formation after mild COVID-19 (dated by TCRdb to the early 2020s). At the level of the whole study: TCR sequence clusters from the two donors were found to be largely donor specific. T-cell clones expanding and contracting after mild COVID-19 in a couple of donors were tracked by longitudinal TCRalpha and TCRbeta repertoire sequencing. Two young, previously healthy adult volunteers made up the cohort, one male and one female.

Trimming leaves V shorter by 4 bases and J shorter by 1 base, with the junction holding 7 bases beyond the gene matches. The germline V gene sets CDR1 to SGHRS and CDR2 to YFSETQ. Measured from the cysteine to the phenylalanine, the CDR3 is 16 residues long. Of the read, only the CDR3 DNA is kept; its 48 bases are in frame from base 1. Instrument used: Illumina NovaSeq 6000. TCRalpha and TCRbeta cDNA libraries were constructed by 5'RACE with constant-segment primers, with sample barcodes and unique molecular identifiers being introduced. RNA was extracted from every sample with Trizol reagent. Libraries were amplified in two PCR steps, with a second sample barcode and Illumina TruSeq adapters added in the second step. The libraries were sequenced on an Illumina NovaSeq using 2 x 150 bp paired-end reads. Concerning the study's data processing: With migec v1.2.7, reads were demultiplexed and then collapsed into UMI-guided consensus sequences. Using mixcr v2.1.11, the UMI consensuses were aligned to TRA and TRB V and J templates and assembled into clonotypes. A clonotype was counted as expanded or contracted only when both edgeR and NoisET called the clonotype significant, with the noise models trained on biological replicates. For edgeR calls, the cutoffs were a false discovery rate-adjusted p below 0.01 and a log2 fold-change threshold of 1. As an exploratory analysis of dynamics, max-normalized trajectories of the 1000 most abundant clonotypes were examined with PCA combined with hierarchical clustering. Separately sequenced CD4+ and CD8+ repertoires were used to assign the CD4 or CD8 phenotype of responding clones. TCRdb ran its own pipeline on the public reads, namely fastp trimming at Q25 and MiXCR clone calling, and kept in-frame beta chains. Each entry merges the rows of one CDR3 protein and shows their most common DNA and genes. The V and J calls were not made by the authors but by TCRdb's processing. In this sample the table shows hundreds of thousands of distinct CDR3 sequences, approximately 20% of which occur a single time. The ten largest clones capture around 8% of the sample.

General conclusions and limits of the study: Some responding clones were detected in pre-infection memory, suggesting pre-existing cross-reactive memory T cells joined the SARS-CoV-2 response. From day 15 to 85, contracting clones showed balanced CD4/CD8 phenotypes, whereas a second wave of clones that expanded from day 15 to 37 leaned towards CD4+. Whether the second-wave clones peaking on day 37 were SARS-CoV-2 specific was not confirmed. Contracting CD4+ clones appeared mostly in the CM and EM memory subsets, whereas CD8+ clones were enriched in EMRA. Only a couple of mild cases were covered by the study, and larger cohorts that include severe cases with pre-infection samples were considered necessary.

In its sample, this clonotype was seen a few times. The antigen it binds to is not known. No clone much larger than this one lies a single base away; base qualities are absent. Ficoll-Paque density gradient centrifugation was the method used to isolate PBMCs. Sequenced: PBMCs or a T cell subset sorted from them (not recorded which). This receptor was identified in an adult woman who had mild COVID-19 (a few samples of this study predate the infection). The sample titles of this study are shuffled in the database, so cell type and time point are left out; the donor was told from shared clones. This receptor chain uses TRBV5-1 and TRBJ2-2; TRBD1 matches 7 bases in the middle. The nucleotide sequence reads as follows: TGCGCCAGCAGCCCCGGGACAGCTATGAACACCGGGGAGCTGTTTTTT. It is translated as CASSPGTAMNTGELFF.